Listed below are T cell receptor beta chains from one sample, sequenced in a study of CD4 T cells in relation to SARS-CoV-2 and coronaviruses. Profiling relied on immunoSEQ multiplex PCR, and the TCRdb table lists in-frame clones only, not all of them. The sample holds roughly 25,000 clones, 73% seen once. For these receptors, no antigen is known. Specimen: CD4+ T cells from PBMCs, cultured in vitro. The receptors derive from a human donor in good health. Both conserved end residues are part of each CDR3. Each record gives: V gene, J gene, clone size, CDR3 length, CDR3 protein. Clone size is shown for a subset of rows, as once, few, many or a class of expanded clone.

v_gene: TRBV4-2
j_gene: TRBJ2-1
abundance: .
len: 13
CDR3aa: CASSQDLEHEQFF

v_gene: TRBV6-6
j_gene: TRBJ2-1
abundance: .
len: 15
CDR3aa: CASRLPGGRLDEQFF

v_gene: TRBV1
j_gene: TRBJ2-7
abundance: few
len: 18
CDR3aa: CTSSQSKASGTDSYEQYF

v_gene: TRBV7-3
j_gene: TRBJ1-1
abundance: large
len: 13
CDR3aa: CASSFYLNTEAFF

v_gene: TRBV11-3
j_gene: TRBJ2-5
abundance: .
len: 17
CDR3aa: CASSLGGRTGTQETQYF

v_gene: TRBV30
j_gene: TRBJ1-2
abundance: .
len: 12
CDR3aa: CAWGDRGLGYTF

v_gene: TRBV9
j_gene: TRBJ1-2
abundance: few
len: 15
CDR3aa: CASSAPGGLNYGYTF

v_gene: TRBV28
j_gene: TRBJ1-2
abundance: .
len: 11
CDR3aa: CASTWTGGYTF

v_gene: TRBV18
j_gene: TRBJ2-7
abundance: .
len: 14
CDR3aa: CASSSTGFKHEQYF

v_gene: TRBV27
j_gene: TRBJ2-2
abundance: .
len: 15
CDR3aa: CASSLWHSNTGELFF

v_gene: TRBV7-8
j_gene: TRBJ1-1
abundance: .
len: 17
CDR3aa: CASSLVYRGRTNTEAFF

v_gene: TRBV18
j_gene: TRBJ1-1
abundance: .
len: 13
CDR3aa: CASSQGGSTEAFF

v_gene: TRBV7-7
j_gene: TRBJ2-1
abundance: .
len: 15
CDR3aa: CASSEGLAGADEQFF

v_gene: TRBV7-9
j_gene: TRBJ1-1
abundance: .
len: 15
CDR3aa: CASSTYRGRRTEAFF